A single sample gave rise to the 11 T cell receptor beta chains below, sequenced in a study of cytomegalovirus exposure and HLA in healthy donors. Some clones are missing from TCRdb's copy, which holds only in-frame ones; the method was immunoSEQ multiplex PCR. This table holds about 120,000 clones, 89% found once. Sequencing used PBMCs. These receptors were taken from a woman under 30 in good health and CMV-seronegative.

The V and J genes are TRBV6-1 and TRBJ2-4, with D possibly matching TRBD2 (6 bases). This CDR3 contains 15 residues. V lost 6 bases, J lost 1 base, and 13 bases lay in between. Germline lookup yields CDR1 MNHNS and CDR2 SASEGT. CDR3 amino acids: CASRRDRGAKNIQYF. Here the CDR3 DNA reads TGTGCCAGCAGAAGGGACCGGGGGGCCAAAAACATTCAGTACTTC.

The gene calls are TRBV5-8 and TRBJ1-2; 11 bases match TRBD1. After removal of 4 bases from V and 4 bases from J, the junction contained 9 bases not matched to a gene. The length of the CDR3 is 16 residues. The germline V gene encodes CDR1 SGHTS and CDR2 YDEGEE. CDR3 DNA: TGTGCCAGCAGCCTTCGCGGGACAGGGGGATCCTATGGCTACACCTTC. It translates to CASSLRGTGGSYGYTF.

The rearrangement links TRBV10-3 to TRBJ2-7; 8 positions match TRBD1. V lost 4 bases to trimming and J lost 7 bases; unmatched junction nucleotides: 3. The CDR3 length is 12 residues. The germline V gene has CDR1 ENHRY and CDR2 SYGVKD. The CDR3 coding sequence is TGTGCCATCAGTGTACAGGGGGGAGAGCAGTACTTC. This sequence encodes CAISVQGGEQYF.

This clone was detected once. V is TRBV9 and J is TRBJ2-2, with 10 bases identical to TRBD1. Unmatched junction bases numbered 8, after V lost 4 bases and J lost 5 bases. This CDR3 contains 16 residues. Germline CDR1 is SGDLS and CDR2 is YYNGEE. CDR3 sequence reads: CASSLRQGALTGELFF. CDR3 DNA sequence: TGTGCCAGCAGCCTCCGACAGGGGGCGTTGACCGGGGAGCTGTTTTTT.

In this sample, this clone turned up a few times. The J gene is TRBJ1-2, the V gene TRBV28, with a possible D match to TRBD1 (6 bases). CDR1 MDHEN and CDR2 SYDVKM come from the germline V gene. This CDR3 comprises 14 residues. Trimming took off 3 bases at V and 5 bases at J, with 13 bases between the two ends. The CDR3 DNA follows: TGTGCCAGCAGTTTGAGGGGACATCTTTATGGCTACACCTTC. It yields the protein CASSLRGHLYGYTF.

V usage is TRBV5-1 and J usage is TRBJ2-1; 12 bases map to TRBD2. Germline V gene sequence: CDR1 SGHRS, CDR2 YFSETQ. Unmatched junction bases numbered 3, after V lost 1 base and J lost 7 bases. The CDR3 contains 15 residues. CDR3 coding DNA: TGCGCCAGCAGCTTGTATGGGACTAGCGGGAATGAGCAGTTCTTC. Translating gives CASSLYGTSGNEQFF.

This chain links TRBV5-1 with TRBJ2-5, with TRBD1 matching over 12 bases. This CDR3 comprises 14 residues. V lost 4 bases and J lost 4; bases outside the gene matches: 2. Germline loops: CDR1 SGHRS, CDR2 YFSETQ. DNA for the CDR3: TGCGCCAGCAGCGGGGGACAGGGGGCAGAGACCCAGTACTTC. Protein: CASSGGQGAETQYF.

The genes are TRBV6-4 and TRBJ1-5, with D tentatively TRBD1 (5 bases). The CDR3 contains 14 residues. The V end was cut by 8 bases, the J end by 6 bases, with 17 bases between. Germline loops: CDR1 MRHNA, CDR2 SNTAGT. The CDR3 protein is CASAPGGGVQPQHF. Here the CDR3 DNA reads TGTGCCAGCGCCCCCGGGGGTGGCGTTCAGCCCCAGCATTTT.

As to this clone: Other DNA sequences from this sample encode an identical CDR3 as well. The genes are TRBV19 and TRBJ2-7; maybe TRBD2 (6 bases). CDR3 size: 14 residues. Per the germline V gene, CDR1 is LNHDA and CDR2 is SQIVND (reference sequence). V shed 1 base and J shed 2 bases, with 9 bases lying between them. In nucleotides, the CDR3 is TGTGCCAGTAGTATAGGCACGGGAGCCTACGAGCAGTACTTC. Translation: CASSIGTGAYEQYF. Variable domain in full (rest from reference TRBV19 and TRBJ2-7): DGGITQSPKYLFRKEGQNVTLSCEQNLNHDAMYWYRQDPGQGLRLIYYSQIVNDFQKGDIAEGYSVSREKKESFPLTVTSAQKNPTAFYLCASSIGTGAYEQYFGPGTRLTVT.

This chain links TRBV27 with TRBJ2-7, with D tentatively TRBD1 (6 bases). In germline, CDR1 is MNHEY, CDR2 SMNVEV (reference sequence). The CDR3 contains 14 residues. V dropped 5 bases and J dropped 0 bases, with 11 bases sitting between them. The CDR3 protein is CASSTGLGSYEQYF. In DNA, the CDR3 is TGTGCCAGCAGTACAGGGTTAGGCTCCTACGAGCAGTACTTC.

The chain joins TRBV7-9 to TRBJ2-2; 10 bases map to TRBD2. CDR1 and CDR2 from the germline V gene are SEHNR and FQNEAQ (reference sequence). CDR3 size: 15 residues. With 2 bases clipped from V and 6 bases from J, the junction kept 3 bases outside the gene matches. The CDR3 loop reads CASSLLSGRAGELFF. In nucleotides, the CDR3 is TGTGCCAGCAGCTTACTCAGCGGGAGGGCCGGGGAGCTGTTTTTT. Supplemented by reference TRBV7-9 and TRBJ2-2, the full variable domain reads DTGVSQNPRHKITKRGQNVTFRCDPISEHNRLYWYRQTLGQGPEFLTYFQNEAQLEKSRLLSDRFSAERPKGSFSTLEIQRTEQGDSAMYLCASSLLSGRAGELFFGEGSRLTVL.